The 8 T cell receptor beta chains presented below share a single source sample, sequenced in a study of lymphopenia after photon versus proton radiotherapy. The repertoire was sequenced with immunoSEQ multiplex PCR; TCRdb's copy has only in-frame clones and lacks some. The sample shows approximately 170,000 clones, 75% to 90% of them seen only once. Sequenced here: peripheral blood, sampled from a patient treated with photon-based radiotherapy. The source of these receptors is a man aged 50 to 60 with gastric cancer.

The count of this clone is one. The V gene is TRBV9, the J gene TRBJ2-3, with 11 positions matching TRBD1. V was clipped by 3 bases and J by 2 bases; unmatched bases: 8. Per the germline V gene, CDR1 is SGDLS and CDR2 is YYNGEE. The CDR3 runs to 17 residues. CDR3 protein: CASSANLGQGDTDTQYF. CDR3 nucleotide sequence: TGTGCCAGCAGCGCGAACCTGGGACAGGGGGACACAGATACGCAGTATTTT.

V is TRBV27 and J is TRBJ1-5; the match to TRBD1 covers 7 bases. The CDR3 has 14 amino acids. J was trimmed by 3 bases and V by 6 bases; bases with no gene match: 5. Looked up from germline, CDR1 is MNHEY and CDR2 is SMNVEV (reference sequence). CDR3 nucleotide sequence: TGTGCCAGCAGCGAGGACAGGTACAATCAGCCCCAGCATTTT. It specifies CASSEDRYNQPQHF.

V gene TRBV5-1 combines with J gene TRBJ1-4; perhaps TRBD1 as D (5 bases). V was cut by 4 bases and J by 0 bases, with 13 bases left in between. Looked up from germline, CDR1 is SGHRS and CDR2 is YFSETQ. The CDR3 runs 16 residues. The CDR3 DNA reads as TGCGCCAGCAGCCTCTCCGGGACCGCAACTAATGAAAAACTGTTTTTT. It specifies CASSLSGTATNEKLFF.

J is TRBJ2-7 and V is TRBV10-3, with TRBD2 matching over 7 bases. CDR1 is ENHRY and CDR2 is SYGVKD in the germline V gene. The CDR3 spans 11 residues. Unmatched junction bases numbered 6, after V lost 10 bases and J lost 6 bases. The CDR3 bases are TGTGCCACCCGGGGGGAAGGCGAGCAGTACTTC. Protein sequence: CATRGEGEQYF.

The chain has TRBV28 and TRBJ2-7; TRBD1 is a possible D gene (6 bases). Germline assignment: CDR1 MDHEN and CDR2 SYDVKM. CDR3 size: 14 residues. V was shortened by 6 bases and J by 2 bases, with 14 bases between the two germline ends. CDR3 residues: CASRPTGNPYEQYF. Here the CDR3 DNA reads TGTGCCAGCAGACCCACAGGGAACCCCTACGAGCAGTACTTC.

The chain combines TRBV27 with TRBJ2-2; 7 bases match TRBD1. The CDR3 sequence is 16 residues long. Germline assignment: CDR1 MNHEY and CDR2 SMNVEV (reference sequence). The ends lost 4 bases at V and 2 bases at J; junction bases unmatched: 7. The CDR3 spells CASSWDRQGNTGELFF. The CDR3 DNA reads TGTGCCAGCAGTTGGGACCGACAGGGCAACACCGGGGAGCTGTTTTTT.

This clone was observed once. This chain uses TRBV7-2 with TRBJ1-1; the D gene is possibly TRBD1 (5 bases). CDR3 length: 12 residues. Germline CDR1 reads SGHTA; CDR2 reads FQGNSA. V lost 1 base and J lost 9, with 9 bases in between. Written as DNA, the CDR3 is TGTGCCAGCAGCTTAGAAAAGGGACAAGCTTTCTTT. Protein sequence: CASSLEKGQAFF.

V usage is TRBV5-6 and J usage is TRBJ1-1; D may be TRBD1 (6 bases). V was pared by 4 bases and J by 1 base, with 17 bases between. From germline, CDR1 is SGHDT and CDR2 YYEEEE. The CDR3 runs 16 residues. The CDR3 region has the DNA TGTGCCAGCAGCCTAAGAACAGGGTCTCCGAACACTGAAGCTTTCTTT. Its translation is CASSLRTGSPNTEAFF.